Below are 4 T cell receptor beta chains sequenced from a single sample in a study of response to subunit inactivated influenza vaccine. MiXCR, applied by TCRdb to the RT-PCR reads, yields one record per CDR3 protein. The sample lists 700,000 to 900,000 distinct CDR3 sequences, over 20% occurring once. This specimen was PBMCs from blood, taken roughly 5 days after vaccination. The receptors here all came from a man aged 45 to 65 who received an inactivated influenza vaccine.

In this sample, this clonotype turned up a few times. The chain couples TRBV5-1 to TRBJ1-4, with TRBD1 identical over 8 bases. Germline lookup yields CDR1 SGHRS and CDR2 YFSETQ. J lost 7 bases, V lost 4 bases, and 9 bases had no gene match. The length of the CDR3 is 15 residues. The CDR3 loop is CASSGQGRGAEKLFF. The CDR3 nucleotides are TGCGCCAGCAGCGGACAGGGCAGGGGGGCTGAAAAACTGTTTTTT.

In its sample, this clonotype was seen many times. This chain connects TRBV20-1 to TRBJ1-1; D remains unclear. This CDR3 contains 12 residues. Germline-derived CDR1 and CDR2 are DFQATT and SNEGSKA (reference sequence). V lost 6 bases and J 4 bases, leaving 12 bases between the germline ends. Here the CDR3 DNA reads TGCAGTGCCAAGTGGAAGGTCACTGAAGCTTTCTTT. Translation gives CSAKWKVTEAFF.

This rearrangement joins TRBV5-5 to TRBJ2-1; D is possibly TRBD1 or TRBD2 (5 bases each). Germline assignment: CDR1 SGHKS and CDR2 YYEKEE (reference sequence). V dropped 4 bases and J dropped 3 bases, with 14 bases sitting between them. There are 15 residues in the CDR3. The CDR3 nucleotides are TGTGCCAGCAGCGTGGGACCAGACTACTACAATGAGCAGTTCTTC. Protein: CASSVGPDYYNEQFF.

V is TRBV29-1 and J is TRBJ2-7; D not certain. Germline V CDR1 and CDR2: SQVTM, ANQGSEA. The V end was cut by 6 bases, the J end by 5 bases, with 11 bases between. The CDR3 length is 11 residues. The CDR3 nucleotides are TGCAGCGTACGACTTGGGAACGAGCAGTACTTC. It specifies CSVRLGNEQYF.